These 8 T cell receptor beta chains originate from one sample sequenced in a study of cytomegalovirus exposure and HLA in healthy donors. PCR employed 60 Vbeta and 13 Jbeta primers. The repertoire was sequenced with immunoSEQ multiplex PCR; TCRdb's copy has only in-frame clones and lacks some. The sample contains roughly 200,000 clones, approximately 70% of which appear only once. The sequenced sample consisted of PBMCs. Every receptor here comes from a man aged 40-49 years in good health and CMV-seropositive.

The J gene is TRBJ1-3, the V gene TRBV28; D is possibly TRBD1 (5 bases). CDR1 is MDHEN, CDR2 SYDVKM, per germline. The CDR3 spans 16 residues. V lost 4 bases and J lost 1, with 14 bases in between. CDR3 sequence reads: CASSSSGLGSGNTIYF. As DNA, the CDR3 is TGTGCCAGCAGTTCATCGGGACTTGGATCTGGAAACACCATATATTTT.

The chain is built from TRBV5-6 and TRBJ2-7; TRBD1 matches 7 bases. The CDR3 runs to 15 residues. Germline V gene data show CDR1 as SGHDT and CDR2 as YYEEEE. V was pared by 0 bases and J by 4 bases, with 7 bases of the junction left unmatched. The CDR3 loop is CASSLARQGRYEQYF. The CDR3 DNA sequence: TGTGCCAGCAGCTTGGCCAGACAGGGACGTTACGAGCAGTACTTC.

This chain uses TRBV13 with TRBJ2-5; D may be TRBD2 (6 bases). The J call could be wrong; TRBJ2-7 is a better fit for the DNA end. The length of the CDR3 is 14 residues. Germline CDR1 PRHDT, CDR2 FYEKMQ (reference sequence). The CDR3 spells CASSFGGSVDEQYF. The CDR3 DNA reads TGTGCCAGCAGCTTCGGGGGATCGGTGGACGAGCAGTACTTC.

The rearrangement links TRBV5-4 to TRBJ1-3; D not certain. V lost 0 bases and J lost 0, with 4 bases in between. This CDR3 contains 14 residues. The germline gives CDR1 SGHNT, CDR2 YYREEE (reference sequence). CDR3 DNA: TGTGCCAGCAGCTTGGACAGCTCTGGAAACACCATATATTTT. It specifies CASSLDSSGNTIYF.

The CDR3, as DNA: TGTGCCAGCAGCTTAGGGGCAGGGAATAACTATGGCTACACCTTC. This codes for CASSLGAGNNYGYTF. The chain employs TRBV11-2 and TRBJ1-2; D might be TRBD1 (5 bases). Germline CDR1 reads SGHAT; CDR2 reads FQNNGV. The CDR3 is 15 amino acids. The V and J ends lost 1 base and 1 base respectively, with 10 bases between them.

V is TRBV6-1 and J is TRBJ1-2; D is perhaps TRBD1 (5 bases). Germline-derived CDR1 and CDR2 are MNHNS and SASEGT. The CDR3 loop spans 16 amino acids. V shed 2 bases and J shed 5 bases, with 18 bases lying between them. This CDR3 reads CASSEQGTFDSYGYTF. The CDR3 DNA reads TGTGCCAGCAGTGAACAGGGAACTTTTGATTCTTATGGCTACACCTTC.

The chain carries TRBV9 and TRBJ1-2, with 7 bases identical to TRBD1. The CDR3 length is 13 residues. Trimming cost V 3 bases and J 4 bases; bases outside gene matches: 3. The germline CDR1 and CDR2 sequences are SGDLS and YYNGEE. The CDR3 nucleotides read TGTGCCAGCAGCGCCTGGACAGGCTATGGCTACACCTTC. This codes for CASSAWTGYGYTF. The full variable domain, with the rest looked up from reference TRBV9 and TRBJ1-2, is DSGVTQTPKHLITATGQRVTLRCSPRSGDLSVYWYQQSLDQGLQFLIQYYNGEERAKGNILERFSAQQFPDLHSELNLSSLELGDSALYFCASSAWTGYGYTFGSGTRLTVV.

The chain is built from TRBV2 and TRBJ2-7, with a tentative D call TRBD2 (6 bases). The CDR3 is 14 amino acids. V was pared by 5 bases and J by 1 base, with 12 bases between. CDR1 and CDR2 from the germline V gene are SNHLY and FYNNEI. CDR3 DNA: TGTGCCAGCAGTATAGTGGGGGGTTCCTACGAGCAGTACTTC. It translates to CASSIVGGSYEQYF.